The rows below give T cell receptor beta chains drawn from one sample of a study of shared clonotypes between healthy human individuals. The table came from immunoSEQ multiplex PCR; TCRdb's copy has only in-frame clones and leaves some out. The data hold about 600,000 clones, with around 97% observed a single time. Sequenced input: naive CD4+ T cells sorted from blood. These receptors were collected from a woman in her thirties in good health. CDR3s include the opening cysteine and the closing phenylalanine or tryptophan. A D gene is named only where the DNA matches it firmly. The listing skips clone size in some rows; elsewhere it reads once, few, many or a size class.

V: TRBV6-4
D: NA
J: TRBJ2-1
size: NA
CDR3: CASSEQFF
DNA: TGTGCCAGCAGTGAGCAGTTCTTC

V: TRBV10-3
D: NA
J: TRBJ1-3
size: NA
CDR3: CAISESLGAPGNTIYF
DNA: TGTGCCATCAGTGAGTCTTTGGGGGCACCTGGAAACACCATATATTTT

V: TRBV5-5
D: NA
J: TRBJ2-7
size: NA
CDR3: CASSLPLIHGTSNYEQYF
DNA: TGTGCCAGCAGCTTACCGCTCATACACGGAACCTCGAACTACGAGCAGTACTTC

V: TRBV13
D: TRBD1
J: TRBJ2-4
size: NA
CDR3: CASSPRQGTLAKNIQYF
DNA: TGTGCCAGCAGCCCAAGACAGGGTACCTTAGCCAAAAACATTCAGTACTTC

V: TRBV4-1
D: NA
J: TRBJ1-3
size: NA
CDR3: CASSQEGTGSTLSIYF
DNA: TGCGCCAGCAGCCAAGAGGGAACAGGGAGCACTCTGTCCATATATTTT

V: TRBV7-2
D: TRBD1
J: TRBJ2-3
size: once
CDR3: CASRPNRGLSTDTQYF
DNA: TGTGCCAGCAGACCTAACAGGGGGCTAAGCACAGATACGCAGTATTTT

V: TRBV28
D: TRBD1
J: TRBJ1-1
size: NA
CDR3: CASSSYRGSNTEAFF
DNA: TGTGCCAGCAGTTCCTACAGGGGTAGTAACACTGAAGCTTTCTTT

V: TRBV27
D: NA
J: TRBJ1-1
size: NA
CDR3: CASSRRPQGQNTEAFF
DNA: TGTGCCAGCAGTAGACGCCCTCAGGGGCAGAACACTGAAGCTTTCTTT

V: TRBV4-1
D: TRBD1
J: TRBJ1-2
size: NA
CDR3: CASSLAGQGEGYTF
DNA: TGCGCCAGCAGCCTGGCGGGACAGGGGGAGGGCTACACCTTC

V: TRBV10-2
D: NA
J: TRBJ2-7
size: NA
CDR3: CASSAPGQSYEQYF
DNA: TGCGCCAGCAGTGCCCCCGGACAGTCCTACGAGCAGTACTTC

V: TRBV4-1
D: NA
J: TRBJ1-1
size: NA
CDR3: CASSRVVDTEAFF
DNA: TGCGCCAGCAGCCGAGTAGTGGACACTGAAGCTTTCTTT

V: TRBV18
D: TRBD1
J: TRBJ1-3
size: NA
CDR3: CASSSTGGFSGNTIYF
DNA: TGTGCCAGCTCATCGACAGGGGGCTTCTCTGGAAACACCATATATTTT

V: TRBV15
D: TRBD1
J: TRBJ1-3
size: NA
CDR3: CATSRGDRGRSGNTIYF
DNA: TGTGCCACCAGCAGAGGCGACAGGGGGCGATCTGGAAACACCATATATTTT

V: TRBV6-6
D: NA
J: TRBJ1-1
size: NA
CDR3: CASKIDGVNTEAFF
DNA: TGTGCCAGCAAGATCGACGGCGTGAACACTGAAGCTTTCTTT

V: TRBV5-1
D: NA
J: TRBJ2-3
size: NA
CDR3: CASSSSGISTDTQYF
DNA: TGCGCCAGCAGCTCCTCCGGGATTAGCACAGATACGCAGTATTTT

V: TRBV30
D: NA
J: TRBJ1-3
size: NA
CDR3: CAWSGGTVGNTIYF
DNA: TGTGCCTGGAGTGGCGGTACAGTAGGAAACACCATATATTTT

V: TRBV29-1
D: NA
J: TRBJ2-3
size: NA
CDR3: CSVETGPRDTQYF
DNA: TGCAGCGTTGAGACAGGCCCTAGAGATACGCAGTATTTT

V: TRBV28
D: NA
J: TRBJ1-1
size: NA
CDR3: CASSGGLTEAFF
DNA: TGTGCCAGCAGTGGGGGGCTCACTGAAGCTTTCTTT

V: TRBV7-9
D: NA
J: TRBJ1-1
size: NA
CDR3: CASSHLGTAAGTEAFF
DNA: TGTGCCAGCAGCCACCTCGGGACCGCGGCGGGCACTGAAGCTTTCTTT

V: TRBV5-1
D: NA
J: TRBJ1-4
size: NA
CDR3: CASSSAPSEGVTNEKLFF
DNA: TGCGCCAGCAGCTCGGCTCCGAGTGAGGGAGTCACTAATGAAAAACTGTTTTTT

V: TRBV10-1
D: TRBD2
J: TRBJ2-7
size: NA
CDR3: CARVFAPISGRDEEQYF
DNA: TGCGCCAGGGTTTTCGCTCCGATTAGCGGGAGGGATGAGGAGCAGTACTTC

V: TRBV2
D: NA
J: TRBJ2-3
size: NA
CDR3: CASSGRRDTQYF
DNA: TGTGCCAGCAGTGGGCGGAGAGATACGCAGTATTTT

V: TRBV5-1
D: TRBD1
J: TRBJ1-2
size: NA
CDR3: CASSSVQGDYGYTF
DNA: TGCGCCAGCAGCTCAGTACAGGGGGACTATGGCTACACCTTC

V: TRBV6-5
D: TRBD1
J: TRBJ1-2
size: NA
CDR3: CASRPGTVIRGYTF
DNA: TGTGCCAGCAGACCCGGGACAGTCATACGTGGCTACACCTTC

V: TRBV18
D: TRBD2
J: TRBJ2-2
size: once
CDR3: CASSPRTSGSLNTGELFF
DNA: TGTGCCAGCTCACCCCGGACTAGCGGGAGCTTGAACACCGGGGAGCTGTTTTTT

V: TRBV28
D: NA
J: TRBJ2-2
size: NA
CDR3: CAGQDTGELFF
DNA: TGTGCCGGGCAGGACACCGGGGAGCTGTTTTTT

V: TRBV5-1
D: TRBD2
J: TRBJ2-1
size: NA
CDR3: CASSLARSSGSADEQFF
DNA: TGCGCCAGCAGCTTGGCGCGGTCTAGCGGGAGCGCGGATGAGCAGTTCTTC

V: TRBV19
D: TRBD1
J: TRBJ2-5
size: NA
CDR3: CASSRTGGVEETQYF
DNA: TGTGCCAGTAGTAGGACAGGGGGAGTGGAAGAGACCCAGTACTTC

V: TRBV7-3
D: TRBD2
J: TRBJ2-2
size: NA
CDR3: CASSPGLAGYGGELFF
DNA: TGTGCCAGCAGCCCGGGACTAGCGGGATACGGCGGGGAGCTGTTTTTT

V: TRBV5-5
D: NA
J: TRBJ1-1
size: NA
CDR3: CASSGTEAFF
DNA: TGTGCCAGCAGCGGCACTGAAGCTTTCTTT

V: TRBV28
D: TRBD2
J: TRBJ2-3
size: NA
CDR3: CASSLWASGRDTQYF
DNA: TGTGCCAGCAGTTTATGGGCTAGCGGGAGAGATACGCAGTATTTT

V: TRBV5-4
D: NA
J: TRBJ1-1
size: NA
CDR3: CASSSQSWLNTEAFF
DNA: TGTGCCAGCAGCTCTCAATCGTGGTTGAACACTGAAGCTTTCTTT

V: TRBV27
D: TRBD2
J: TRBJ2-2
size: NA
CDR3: CASSLLGREGRSGELFF
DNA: TGTGCCAGCAGTTTATTAGGGCGGGAGGGCCGGTCCGGGGAGCTGTTTTTT

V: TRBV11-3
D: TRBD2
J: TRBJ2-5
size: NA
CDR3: CASSSIAGGGVLTQYF
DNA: TGTGCCAGCAGCTCAATAGCGGGAGGGGGCGTTCTAACCCAGTACTTC

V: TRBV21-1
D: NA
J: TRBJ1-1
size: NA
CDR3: CASSSLWGTEAFF
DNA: TGTGCCAGCAGCTCCTTGTGGGGAACTGAAGCTTTCTTT

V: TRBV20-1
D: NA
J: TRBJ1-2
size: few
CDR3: CLVPDGYTF
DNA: TGCCTAGTGCCGGATGGCTACACCTTC